The T cell receptor (beta chain) described here comes from a study of immune evolution from preneoplasia to lung adenocarcinoma. Study-level results: Later-stage lesions appeared to have more T cells, more diversity, less clonality. Top clone frequencies peaked in normal lung, apparently declining through invasive adenocarcinoma.

To note about this clone: Its antigen remains unidentified.

H&E slides confirmed each diagnosis, reviewed by two pathologists independently. Germline loops: CDR1 GTSNPN, CDR2 SVGIG (reference sequence). The CDR3 runs to 13 residues. The V and J ends lost 2 bases and 3 bases respectively, with 8 bases between them. Only in-frame clones appear in the TCRdb table, and some are missing; sequencing was by immunoSEQ multiplex PCR. The data hold around 12,000 clones, with approximately 77% observed a single time. The sequence was obtained from a person aged 70 to 85 with lung adenocarcinoma. The V call is TRBV30, the J call TRBJ2-1, with D unresolved. The sequenced sample was FFPE minimally invasive lung adenocarcinoma tissue. CDR3 in amino acids: CAWSRRRYNEQFF. The CDR3 DNA reads TGTGCCTGGAGTAGACGCCGCTACAATGAGCAGTTCTTC.